This T cell receptor beta chain comes out of a study of technical replicates of blood from a few donors (dated by TCRdb to about 2017). Trimming removed 4 bases from V and 2 bases from J, leaving 15 bases between the germline ends. From cysteine to phenylalanine, the CDR3 is 16 amino acids long. The only DNA kept is the CDR3, 48 bases in frame from the first base. Via the germline V gene, CDR1 is LGHNA and CDR2 YNFKEQ. Note on this clone: There is no known antigen for this receptor. The record has no base qualities; no much larger clone is one base away.

Library creation used the immunoSEQ multiplex PCR assay. Held by TCRdb, this immuneACCESS table contains in-frame sequences only and omits some clones. Under half of the omission traces to an unresolved V gene where checked; the cause of the rest is unknown. Here the sample has some 70,000 clones; roughly 90% occur a single time. The ten largest clonotypes hold about 4.7% of the sample. The sequence came from a human donor in good health. Some clones in this sample may be carry-over from other donors' samples. This sequence uses TRBV4-2 and TRBJ2-4; the D gene is unclear. The material sequenced was PBMCs. The nucleotides read TGTGCCAGCAGCCCCGAACCTCTGGCCTCCAAAAACATTCAGTACTTC. Translated, this gives CASSPEPLASKNIQYF.